This TCR beta chain emerged from a study of cytotoxic CD8 clonotypes in ibrutinib-treated CLL. V gave up 3 bases and J gave up 8 bases, with 21 bases separating them. The germline gives CDR1 SGDLS, CDR2 YYNGEE. This CDR3 spans 17 amino acids. General study results and limits: Contraction or stability on treatment characterized the public clonotypes, which were uncommon.

The repertoire was sequenced with immunoSEQ multiplex PCR; TCRdb's copy has only in-frame clones and lacks some. The data show 90,000 to 95,000 clones, approximately 71% seen once. On this clone: The antigen remains undetermined.

The chain uses TRBV9 and TRBJ1-6; possible D gene TRBD1, 5 bases. This TCR came from a human donor with chronic lymphocytic leukemia. The input for sequencing was PBMCs, taken after 24 months of ibrutinib treatment. CDR3 sequence: CASSEGTSIFLDSPLHF. The DNA of the CDR3 is TGTGCCAGCAGCGAGGGGACGTCAATTTTTCTCGATTCACCCCTCCACTTT.